The 23 T cell receptor beta chains given below trace back to one sample, sequenced in a study of CD8+ T cells in alopecia areata. Following extraction, RNA underwent reverse transcription to cDNA, which served as the sequencing template. The protocol was immunoSEQ multiplex PCR, while the TCRdb copy is restricted to in-frame clones and leaves out a portion. In the table there are roughly 200,000 clones, roughly two fifths of which are singletons. Indicated treatment: oral pan-JAK inhibitor, 5-10 mg twice daily. The sample here was CD4+ T cells sorted from blood, taken between weeks 30 and 35, from a patient treated with tofacitinib. These receptors came from a human donor with alopecia areata.

The V call is TRBV30, the J call TRBJ2-3; D is unresolved. The CDR3 has 13 amino acids. Trimming took off 2 bases at V and 2 bases at J, with 8 bases between the two ends. CDR1 and CDR2 from the germline V gene are GTSNPN and SVGIG (reference sequence). The CDR3 DNA sequence: TGTGCCTGGAGTCGGTCATCCACAGATACGCAGTATTTT. It specifies CAWSRSSTDTQYF.

In its sample, this clone was seen a few times. The J gene is TRBJ1-1, the V gene TRBV5-1, with D unclear. From germline, CDR1 is SGHRS and CDR2 YFSETQ. Trimming removed 2 bases at V and 1 base at J, with 12 bases between. This CDR3 has 15 residues. CDR3: CASSFETERNTEAFF. The DNA for the CDR3 is TGCGCCAGCAGCTTTGAAACAGAAAGGAACACTGAAGCTTTCTTT.

This clone was counted once. The CDR3 DNA sequence: TGTGCCAGCAGCCACTGGGCCTCGAACACTGAAGCTTTCTTT. It encodes CASSHWASNTEAFF. J is TRBJ1-1 and V is TRBV7-8; D remains unclear. The CDR3 is 14 residues long. Trimming shortened V by 5 bases and J by 1 base, and 11 bases separated the two germline ends. Germline V gives CDR1 SGHVS, CDR2 FQNEAQ.

As DNA, the CDR3 is TGCGCCAGCAGCTTGGTTGCAGGCAACACAGATACGCAGTATTTT. Translated, it gives CASSLVAGNTDTQYF. The gene calls are TRBV5-1 and TRBJ2-3, with D hard to call. Trimming stripped 0 bases from V and 2 bases from J, with 10 bases between. This CDR3 has 15 residues. Germline CDR1 reads SGHRS; CDR2 reads YFSETQ.

V usage is TRBV2 and J usage is TRBJ1-5; D perhaps matches TRBD1 (6 bases). The V and J ends lost 8 bases and 2 bases respectively, with 22 bases between them. Germline V lookup: CDR1 SNHLY, CDR2 FYNNEI. The CDR3 sequence is 17 residues long. The CDR3 sequence is CASSPESGAKGNQPQHF. The CDR3, as DNA: TGTGCCAGCTCTCCCGAGTCGGGGGCTAAGGGCAATCAGCCCCAGCATTTT.

With regard to this clone: A far larger clone lies a single base away; this is likely a read error. The chain employs TRBV27 and TRBJ2-1, with 7 bases that match TRBD1. CDR3 length: 14 amino acids. With V trimmed by 7 bases and J by 0 bases, 3 bases remained unmatched. The germline gives CDR1 MNHEY, CDR2 SMNVEV (reference sequence). In DNA, the CDR3 is TGTGCCAGCACCGACAGGGACTCCTACAATGAGCAGTTCTTC. Amino acid sequence: CASTDRDSYNEQFF.

This clone has just one count. V gene TRBV15 combines with J gene TRBJ2-7, with D unresolved. The length of the CDR3 is 13 residues. Germline V gene lookup returns CDR1 LNHNV and CDR2 YYDKDF (reference sequence). Trimming pared 0 bases from V and 1 base from J, leaving 4 bases between. CDR3 loop: CATSRDLSYEQYF. The CDR3 coding sequence is TGTGCCACCAGCAGAGATCTTTCCTACGAGCAGTACTTC.

This clone has a handful of counts. This sequence joins TRBV5-1 and TRBJ1-4, with TRBD1 matching 8 bases. This CDR3 is 15 amino acids long. CDR1 and CDR2 from the germline V gene are SGHRS and YFSETQ. Trimming took 0 bases from V and 4 from J; bases not matched to a gene: 2. The CDR3 sequence: CASSLATGGNEKLFF. Written as DNA, the CDR3 is TGCGCCAGCAGCTTGGCAACAGGGGGTAATGAAAAACTGTTTTTT. Together with reference TRBV5-1 and TRBJ1-4, the CDR3 gives the full variable domain: KAGVTQTPRYLIKTRGQQVTLSCSPISGHRSVSWYQQTPGQGLQFLFEYFSETQRNKGNFPGRFSGRQFSNSRSEMNVSTLELGDSALYLCASSLATGGNEKLFFGSGTQLSVL.

The chain recombines TRBV6-6 with TRBJ1-2; 7 bases line up with TRBD1. V lost 7 bases and J lost 2; bases outside the gene matches: 4. Per the germline V gene, CDR1 is MNHNY and CDR2 is SVGAGI (reference sequence). There are 13 residues in the CDR3. CDR3 in amino acids: CASNAQGNYGYTF. CDR3 bases: TGTGCCAGCAACGCACAGGGGAACTATGGCTACACCTTC.

This clone was counted a few times. The chain joins TRBV5-1 to TRBJ2-7, with D possibly being TRBD2 (7 bases). V was cut by 5 bases and J by 2 bases, with 17 bases left in between. CDR1 and CDR2 (germline): SGHRS, YFSETQ. The CDR3 length is 15 residues. The CDR3, as DNA: TGCGCCAGCAGTCTAGGGCGGGGGCGCACCTACGAGCAGTACTTC. Its protein product is CASSLGRGRTYEQYF.

The chain joins TRBV6-5 to TRBJ1-2; the D gene is possibly TRBD1 (6 bases). CDR3 length: 13 amino acids. Trimming stripped 7 bases from V and 2 bases from J, with 11 bases between. Germline V gene lookup returns CDR1 MNHEY and CDR2 SVGAGI. CDR3 in amino acids: CASTKGGNYGYTF. CDR3 nucleotides: TGTGCCAGCACCAAGGGGGGGAACTATGGCTACACCTTC.

The gene calls are TRBV30 and TRBJ1-4, with a weak D call TRBD1 (5 bases). Per germline, CDR1 GTSNPN and CDR2 SVGIG (reference sequence). The CDR3 sequence is 14 residues long. Trimming pared 3 bases from V and 6 bases from J, leaving 14 bases between. CDR3 sequence: CAWRPRGRDEKLFF. The CDR3 DNA reads TGTGCCTGGAGACCGCGGGGGAGGGATGAAAAACTGTTTTTT.

Written as DNA, the CDR3 is TGTGCCAGCAGCTTAGAGGCCAGGTCACCCCTCCACTTT. Amino acids: CASSLEARSPLHF. This chain links TRBV7-9 with TRBJ1-6; D uncertain. CDR3 length equals 13 residues. Germline CDR1 reads SEHNR; CDR2 reads FQNEAQ (reference sequence). The V gene lost 1 base and the J gene lost 10 bases, with 8 bases spanning the gap.

The rearrangement links TRBV7-9 to TRBJ2-3; a weak D match, TRBD2 (6 bases). In germline, CDR1 is SEHNR, CDR2 FQNEAQ (reference sequence). The V and J ends lost 5 bases and 7 bases respectively, with 19 bases between them. The CDR3 runs 15 residues. The CDR3 DNA follows: TGTGCCAGCAGCAACTGGGACTCACTGAAATATACGCAGTATTTT. Encoded protein: CASSNWDSLKYTQYF. Together with reference TRBV7-9 and TRBJ2-3, the CDR3 gives the full variable domain: DTGVSQNPRHKITKRGQNVTFRCDPISEHNRLYWYRQTLGQGPEFLTYFQNEAQLEKSRLLSDRFSAERPKGSFSTLEIQRTEQGDSAMYLCASSNWDSLKYTQYFGPGTRLTVL.

The V gene is TRBV4-1, the J gene TRBJ2-5; D gene uncertain. Germline CDR1 MGHRA, CDR2 YSYEKL. This CDR3 is built from 13 residues. Trimming pared 1 base from V and 4 bases from J, leaving 7 bases between. The CDR3 region is CASSQGVPETQYF. The CDR3 region has the DNA TGCGCCAGCAGCCAAGGGGTGCCAGAGACCCAGTACTTC.

This clone was seen a few times. The chain carries TRBV29-1 and TRBJ2-2, with 7 bases matching TRBD2. CDR1 is SQVTM, CDR2 ANQGSEA, per germline. CDR3 length: 14 residues. V shed 6 bases, J shed 1 base, and the junction held 5 bases outside the gene matches. The CDR3 bases are TGCAGCGTACGTGAGCGGGGGAACACCGGGGAGCTGTTTTTT. Its translation: CSVRERGNTGELFF.

This clone was found a few times. This chain connects TRBV18 to TRBJ1-1; 9 bases line up with TRBD1. Germline V gene lookup returns CDR1 KGHSH and CDR2 LQKENI. J gave up 3 bases and V 5 bases, and 7 bases lay outside the gene matches. The CDR3 is 15 amino acids. CDR3 region: CASSSDRGGDTEAFF. The CDR3 DNA reads as TGTGCCAGCTCATCGGACAGGGGAGGGGACACTGAAGCTTTCTTT.

The J gene is TRBJ2-6, the V gene TRBV5-1; perhaps TRBD1 as D (6 bases). Trimming shortened V by 0 bases and J by 0 bases, and 10 bases separated the two germline ends. The germline CDR1 and CDR2 sequences are SGHRS and YFSETQ. The CDR3 is made up of 17 amino acids. The DNA for the CDR3 is TGCGCCAGCAGCTTGGGACAGGCGACCTCTGGGGCCAACGTCCTGACTTTC. Protein: CASSLGQATSGANVLTF.

The gene calls are TRBV5-4 and TRBJ2-7; D tentatively reads TRBD1 or TRBD2 (5 bases each). The CDR3 loop spans 14 amino acids. V was trimmed by 4 bases and J by 2 bases, leaving 13 bases between them. Germline V CDR1 and CDR2: SGHNT, YYREEE (reference sequence). DNA of the CDR3: TGTGCCAGCAGCCCGGGACGGGTCCCCTACGAGCAGTACTTC. It specifies CASSPGRVPYEQYF.

V and J are TRBV5-1 and TRBJ2-1; D might be TRBD1 (5 bases). CDR1 and CDR2 (germline): SGHRS, YFSETQ. There are 13 residues in the CDR3. The V and J ends lost 0 bases and 7 bases respectively, with 8 bases between them. The CDR3 loop reads CASSLGQWNEQFF. The CDR3 DNA is TGCGCCAGCAGCTTGGGACAGTGGAATGAGCAGTTCTTC.

This clone was detected a few times. The V call is TRBV21-1, the J call TRBJ2-3; the D segment call TRBD2 is taken from the table without a DNA check. TRBV21-1 represents a pseudogene. This CDR3 has 16 residues. CDR3 amino acids: CASSKMPSGRSDTQYF. The CDR3 bases are TGTGCCAGCAGCAAAATGCCTAGCGGGAGGTCGGATACGCAGTATTTT.

The J gene is TRBJ1-2, the V gene TRBV2; unclear D gene. The CDR3 covers 11 residues. V lost 6 bases to trimming and J lost 1 base, with 3 bases between them. Germline V gives CDR1 SNHLY, CDR2 FYNNEI. CDR3 bases: TGTGCCAGCAGCCTTAACTATGGCTACACCTTC. As protein: CASSLNYGYTF. The complete variable domain, with remaining parts taken from reference TRBV2 and TRBJ1-2, reads EPEVTQTPSHQVTQMGQEVILRCVPISNHLYFYWYRQILGQKVEFLVSFYNNEISEKSEIFDDQFSVERPDGSNFTLKIRSTKLEDSAMYFCASSLNYGYTFGSGTRLTVV.

The chain recombines TRBV10-3 with TRBJ2-5; D is possibly TRBD2 (6 bases). The length of the CDR3 is 15 residues. Trimming stripped 0 bases from V and 2 bases from J, with 10 bases between. The germline CDR1 and CDR2 sequences are ENHRY and SYGVKD. For the CDR3, the DNA is TGTGCCATCAGTGAGTCAGGGAGGCGGCAAGAGACCCAGTACTTC. This encodes CAISESGRRQETQYF.